These T cell receptor beta chains were read from a single sample in a study of blood T cell dynamics during melanoma immunotherapy. Clones were sequenced by immunoSEQ multiplex PCR, and TCRdb holds only the in-frame ones, with some missing. Of roughly 16,000 clones listed, about nine tenths are singletons. The sample consisted of blood, taken from a patient treated with checkpoint blockade. The receptors shown here come from a human donor with melanoma. Both conserved end residues are trimmed from each CDR3.

J gene | V gene | CDR3 protein
TRBJ1-2 | TRBV5-4 | ASSGTVTGFNYGYT
TRBJ1-1 | TRBV19 | ASSIARTGSTNTEAF
TRBJ2-3 | TRBV18 | ASSPSTDTQY
TRBJ1-2 | TRBV14 | ASSQTQGYGYT
TRBJ2-2 | TRBV9 | ASNPGTPVGGELF
TRBJ2-7 | TRBV9 | ASSPGTDSYEQY
TRBJ1-5 | TRBV6-5 | ASSPSPGFLH
TRBJ1-4 | TRBV5-1 | ASSYQGSEKLF
TRBJ2-5 | TRBV7-6 | ASSLDSRGRETQY
TRBJ2-1 | TRBV15 | ATSRDRSTTKEVF
TRBJ2-3 | TRBV7-2 | ASRTDRFDTQY
TRBJ1-5 | TRBV6-6 | ASKDSHSNQPQH
TRBJ2-2 | TRBV7-9 | ASSLIGEVTGELF
TRBJ1-5 | TRBV5-6 | ASSSAGNSNQPQH
TRBJ2-1 | TRBV19 | ASSMGGRSHNEQF
TRBJ2-2 | TRBV29-1 | SAGRSNTGELF
TRBJ1-1 | TRBV28 | ASREPTVNTEAF
TRBJ2-3 | TRBV28 | ASTSQGAADTQY
TRBJ2-5 | TRBV15 | ATSRDLGGTSGAGETQY
TRBJ1-1 | TRBV5-1 | ASSFEGYTEAF
TRBJ1-2 | TRBV4-2 | ASSQESGGQAYGYT
TRBJ1-5 | TRBV4-1 | ASSPSDRGAQQPQH
TRBJ1-4 | TRBV27 | ASSPRQGREKLF
TRBJ2-2 | TRBV7-8 | ASSATSGRGGELF
TRBJ2-1 | TRBV4-2 | ASSQDGAGELNNEQF
TRBJ2-3 | TRBV30 | AWTRGGRRTDTQY
TRBJ2-2 | TRBV25-1 | ASSVLGTGVTGELF
TRBJ1-1 | TRBV5-5 | ASSLDPNTEAF
TRBJ2-1 | TRBV7-2 | ASSPQPGGFGEQF
TRBJ1-3 | TRBV28 | ASSLMGKAGNTIY
TRBJ1-2 | TRBV15 | ATTRDRANYGYT
TRBJ2-5 | TRBV7-3 | ASSEGYGETQY
TRBJ2-7 | TRBV28 | ASSRLAGTASS
TRBJ1-1 | TRBV5-4 | ASSNRDTMNTRAF
TRBJ1-3 | TRBV10-1 | ASSDGGTGGNTIY
TRBJ2-3 | TRBV4-3 | ASSQDLPRARSTDTQY
TRBJ2-1 | TRBV27 | ASSLTPVGWGQF
TRBJ1-5 | TRBV28 | ASSSPSGHQPQH
TRBJ2-2 | TRBV4-1 | ASSQDGGQGRSLAGDTGELF
TRBJ2-3 | TRBV5-1 | ASSTDRVGTDTQY
TRBJ1-5 | TRBV18 | ASSPTGVKQPQH
TRBJ2-7 | TRBV19 | ASSPGTGTYSYEQY
TRBJ2-4 | TRBV28 | ASSFLTGSAKNIQY
TRBJ2-2 | TRBV5-1 | ASSPGQGRGTGELF
TRBJ2-3 | TRBV25-1 | ASSPHGGGSSPDTQY
TRBJ1-1 | TRBV5-1 | ASSSSQGGTEAF
TRBJ2-7 | TRBV19 | ASQDSPYEQY
TRBJ2-2 | TRBV4-3 | ASSQDVGYRTGELF
TRBJ1-2 | TRBV11-2 | ASSPAGGYGYT
TRBJ2-4 | TRBV29-1 | SVEGTSGGVLAKNIQY
TRBJ1-5 | TRBV6-5 | ASLRTQGDQPQH
TRBJ2-6 | TRBV19 | ASSRQGTSSGANVLT
TRBJ2-5 | TRBV7-8 | ASSQGQGGETQY
TRBJ2-5 | TRBV5-6 | ASRTDRGRAETQY
TRBJ1-3 | TRBV2 | ASSERGSSGNTIY
TRBJ1-5 | TRBV15 | ATSRGGGQGVGNQPQH
TRBJ1-2 | TRBV6-6 | ASSFPGQYT
TRBJ1-5 | TRBV4-2 | ASSQDRVGQRYFISNQPQH
TRBJ1-5 | TRBV27 | ASSHSNQPQH